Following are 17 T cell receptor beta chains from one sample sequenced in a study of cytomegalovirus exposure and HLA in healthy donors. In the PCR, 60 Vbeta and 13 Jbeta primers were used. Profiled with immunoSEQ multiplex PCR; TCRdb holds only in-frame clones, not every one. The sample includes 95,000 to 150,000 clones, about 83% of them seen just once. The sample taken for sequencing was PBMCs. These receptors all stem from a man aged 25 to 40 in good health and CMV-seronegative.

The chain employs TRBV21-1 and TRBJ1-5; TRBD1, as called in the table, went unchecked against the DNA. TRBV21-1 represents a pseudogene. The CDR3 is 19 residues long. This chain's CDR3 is CASSFLIDQGAMSNQPQHF. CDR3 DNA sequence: TGTGCCAGCAGCTTTCTTATTGACCAGGGGGCGATGTCGAATCAGCCCCAGCATTTT.

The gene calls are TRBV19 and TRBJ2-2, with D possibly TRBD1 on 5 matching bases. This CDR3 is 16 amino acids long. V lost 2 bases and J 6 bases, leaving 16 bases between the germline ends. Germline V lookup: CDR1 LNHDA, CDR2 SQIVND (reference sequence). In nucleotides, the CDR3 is TGTGCCAGTAGTATAAGAGTAGGGGCGGTGGCCGGGGAGCTGTTTTTT. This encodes CASSIRVGAVAGELFF.

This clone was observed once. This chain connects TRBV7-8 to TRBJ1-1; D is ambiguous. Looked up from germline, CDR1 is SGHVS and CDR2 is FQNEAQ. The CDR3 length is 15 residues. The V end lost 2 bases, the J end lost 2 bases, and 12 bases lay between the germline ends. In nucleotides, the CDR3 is TGTGCCAGCAGCTTATTGGCAAACCGTAACACTGAAGCTTTCTTT. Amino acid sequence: CASSLLANRNTEAFF.

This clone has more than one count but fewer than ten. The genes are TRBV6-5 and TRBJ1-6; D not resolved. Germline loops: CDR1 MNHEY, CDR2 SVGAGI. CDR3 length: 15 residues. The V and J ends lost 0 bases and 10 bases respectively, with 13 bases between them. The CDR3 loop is CASSYSTAGRSPLHF. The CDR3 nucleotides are TGTGCCAGCAGTTACTCGACGGCAGGTCGGTCACCCCTCCACTTT.

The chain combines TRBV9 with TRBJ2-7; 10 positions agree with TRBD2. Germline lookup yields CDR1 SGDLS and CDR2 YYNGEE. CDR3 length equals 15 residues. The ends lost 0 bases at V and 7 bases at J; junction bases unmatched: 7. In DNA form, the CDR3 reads TGTGCCAGCAGCGTAGGATCAGCGGGAGGGCGAGAGCAGTACTTC. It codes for CASSVGSAGGREQYF. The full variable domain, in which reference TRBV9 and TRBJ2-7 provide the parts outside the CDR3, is DSGVTQTPKHLITATGQRVTLRCSPRSGDLSVYWYQQSLDQGLQFLIQYYNGEERAKGNILERFSAQQFPDLHSELNLSSLELGDSALYFCASSVGSAGGREQYFGPGTRLTVT.

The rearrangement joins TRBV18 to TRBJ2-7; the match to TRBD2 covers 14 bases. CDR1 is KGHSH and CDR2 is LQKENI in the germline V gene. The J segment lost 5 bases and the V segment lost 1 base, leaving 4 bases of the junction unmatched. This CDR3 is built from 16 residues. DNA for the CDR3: TGTGCCAGCTCACCACTAGGGACTAGCGGGAGTAACGAGCAGTACTTC. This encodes CASSPLGTSGSNEQYF.

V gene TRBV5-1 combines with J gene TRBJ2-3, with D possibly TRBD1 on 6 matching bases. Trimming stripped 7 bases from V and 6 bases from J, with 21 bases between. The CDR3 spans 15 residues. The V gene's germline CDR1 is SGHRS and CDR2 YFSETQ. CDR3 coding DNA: TGCGCCAGCCTTCCGGGTTGGGGGCATACCGATACGCAGTATTTT. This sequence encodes CASLPGWGHTDTQYF.

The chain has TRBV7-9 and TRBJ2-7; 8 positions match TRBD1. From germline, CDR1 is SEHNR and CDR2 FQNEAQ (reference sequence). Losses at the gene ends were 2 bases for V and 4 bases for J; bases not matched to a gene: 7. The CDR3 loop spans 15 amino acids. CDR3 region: CASSLPNRGRYEQYF. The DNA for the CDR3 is TGTGCCAGCAGCTTACCAAACAGGGGGAGATACGAGCAGTACTTC. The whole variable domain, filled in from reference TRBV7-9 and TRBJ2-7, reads DTGVSQNPRHKITKRGQNVTFRCDPISEHNRLYWYRQTLGQGPEFLTYFQNEAQLEKSRLLSDRFSAERPKGSFSTLEIQRTEQGDSAMYLCASSLPNRGRYEQYFGPGTRLTVT.

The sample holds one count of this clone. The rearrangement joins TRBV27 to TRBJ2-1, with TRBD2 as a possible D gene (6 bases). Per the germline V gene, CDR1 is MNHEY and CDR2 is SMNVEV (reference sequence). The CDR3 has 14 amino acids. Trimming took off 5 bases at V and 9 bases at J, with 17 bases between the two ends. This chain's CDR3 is CASSAMGRITEQFF. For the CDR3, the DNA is TGTGCCAGCAGTGCGATGGGGAGGATCACTGAGCAGTTCTTC.

CDR3 sequence: CASSLVGGANVLTF. The CDR3, as DNA: TGTGCCAGCAGCTTGGTGGGCGGGGCCAACGTCCTGACTTTC. The chain couples TRBV5-4 to TRBJ2-6; D remains unclear. V lost 0 bases and J lost 4, with 5 bases in between. Per the germline V gene, CDR1 is SGHNT and CDR2 is YYREEE (reference sequence). The CDR3 runs to 14 residues.

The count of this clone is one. CDR3 sequence reads: CSVEDAGAGEQFF. CDR3 in DNA: TGCAGCGTTGAAGACGCGGGGGCGGGTGAGCAGTTCTTC. V and J are TRBV29-1 and TRBJ2-1, with D possibly TRBD2 on 7 matching bases. This CDR3 region has 13 residues. V dropped 0 bases and J dropped 9 bases, with 12 bases sitting between them. Germline CDR1 is SQVTM and CDR2 is ANQGSEA.

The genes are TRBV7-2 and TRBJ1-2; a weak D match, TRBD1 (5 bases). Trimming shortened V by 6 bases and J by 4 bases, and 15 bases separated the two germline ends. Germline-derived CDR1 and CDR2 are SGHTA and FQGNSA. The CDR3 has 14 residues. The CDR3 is CASRSGNRPYGYTF. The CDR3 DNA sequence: TGTGCCAGCAGATCTGGGAACAGGCCCTATGGCTACACCTTC.

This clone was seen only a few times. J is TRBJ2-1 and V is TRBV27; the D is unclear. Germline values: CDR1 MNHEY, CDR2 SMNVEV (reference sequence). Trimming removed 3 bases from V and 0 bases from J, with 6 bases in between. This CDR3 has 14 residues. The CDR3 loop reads CASSLGSSYNEQFF. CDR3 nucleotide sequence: TGTGCCAGCAGTTTGGGCAGCTCCTACAATGAGCAGTTCTTC.

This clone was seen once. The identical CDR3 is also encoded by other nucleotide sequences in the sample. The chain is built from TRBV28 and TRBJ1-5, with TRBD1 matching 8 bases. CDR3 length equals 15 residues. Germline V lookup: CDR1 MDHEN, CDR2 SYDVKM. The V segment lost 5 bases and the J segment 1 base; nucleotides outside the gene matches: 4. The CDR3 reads CASSIRTGSNQPQHF. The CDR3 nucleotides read TGTGCCAGCAGTATCCGGACAGGGAGCAATCAGCCCCAGCATTTT.

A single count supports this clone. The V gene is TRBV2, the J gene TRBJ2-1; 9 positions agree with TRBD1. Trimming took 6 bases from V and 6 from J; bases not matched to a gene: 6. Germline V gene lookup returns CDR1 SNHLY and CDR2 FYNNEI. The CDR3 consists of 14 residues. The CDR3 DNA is TGTGCCAGCAGACTAGACAGGGGGGTCAATGAGCAGTTCTTC. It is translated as CASRLDRGVNEQFF.

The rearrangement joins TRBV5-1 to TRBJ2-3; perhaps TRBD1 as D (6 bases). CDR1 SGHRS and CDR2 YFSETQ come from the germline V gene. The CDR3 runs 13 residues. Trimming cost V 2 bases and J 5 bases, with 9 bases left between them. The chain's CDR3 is CASSFSGEDTQYF. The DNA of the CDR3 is TGCGCCAGCAGCTTTTCAGGGGAAGATACGCAGTATTTT.

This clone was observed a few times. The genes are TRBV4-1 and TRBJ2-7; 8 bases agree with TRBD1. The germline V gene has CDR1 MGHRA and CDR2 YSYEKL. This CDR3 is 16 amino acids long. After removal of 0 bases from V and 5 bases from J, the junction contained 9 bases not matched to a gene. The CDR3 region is CASSQEQGQGMNEQYF. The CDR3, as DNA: TGCGCCAGCAGCCAAGAGCAAGGACAGGGAATGAACGAGCAGTACTTC.